What follows describes a single TCR beta chain. This entry comes from a study of blood T cell repertoires in COVID-19. The repertoire was sequenced with immunoSEQ multiplex PCR; TCRdb's copy has only in-frame clones and lacks some. The data contain fewer than 500,000 clones, about nine tenths of them seen just once; the ten biggest clones take up under 0.85%. The CDR3 contains 17 residues. V shed 7 bases, J shed 6 bases, and the junction held 18 bases outside the gene matches. Germline loops: CDR1 SGHTA, CDR2 FQGNSA. The rearrangement links TRBV7-2 to TRBJ2-3, with 8 bases lining up with TRBD2. The TCR was taken from a woman aged 18-30 years who had recovered from COVID-19. Sequencing used PBMCs or T cells enriched from blood (not recorded which). This CDR3 is CASTPGYLSGVGDTQYF. CDR3 nucleotide sequence: TGTGCCAGCACCCCAGGGTACCTTAGCGGGGTGGGGGATACGCAGTATTTT. Based on the CDR3 plus reference TRBV7-2 and TRBJ2-3, the full variable domain is GAGVSQSPSNKVTEKGKDVELRCDPISGHTALYWYRQSLGQGLEFLIYFQGNSAPDKSGLPSDRFSAERTGGSVSTLTIQRTQQEDSAVYLCASTPGYLSGVGDTQYFGPGTRLTVL.